These 26 T cell receptor beta chains originate from one sample sequenced in a study of cytomegalovirus exposure and HLA in healthy donors. A multiplex PCR was run with 60 Vbeta primers and 13 Jbeta primers. TCRdb's copy holds only in-frame clones and misses some; the assay was immunoSEQ multiplex PCR. The sample lists roughly 93,000 clones, about 80% occurring once. The sequenced sample was PBMCs. All receptors come from a young man in good health and CMV-seronegative.

The genes are TRBV11-2 and TRBJ2-7; tentatively, D is TRBD2 (5 bases). The germline gives CDR1 SGHAT, CDR2 FQNNGV. The CDR3 is made up of 14 amino acids. Between the trimmed V and J ends, which lost 1 base and 6 bases, there was a span of 13 bases. The CDR3 bases are TGTGCCAGCAGCTTAGGTCAGGTCGGGGTCGAGCAGTACTTC. Its protein product is CASSLGQVGVEQYF.

The chain joins TRBV19 to TRBJ1-1; D gene uncertain. This CDR3 spans 14 amino acids. Germline V gene sequence: CDR1 LNHDA, CDR2 SQIVND (reference sequence). Trimming took off 9 bases at V and 1 base at J, with 15 bases between the two ends. The CDR3 region is CASISATGNTEAFF. Written as DNA, the CDR3 is TGTGCCAGCATTTCAGCGACGGGGAACACTGAAGCTTTCTTT.

The chain links TRBV2 to TRBJ2-7; D is possibly TRBD1 (6 bases). Deletions cut 8 bases from V and 7 bases from J, with 18 bases between. The CDR3 contains 13 residues. Germline V gene sequence: CDR1 SNHLY, CDR2 FYNNEI. The CDR3 nucleotides are TGTGCCAGCCAAAAGTTGGGGGCAGGGGAGCAGTACGTC. Amino acids: CASQKLGAGEQYV.

The gene calls are TRBV2 and TRBJ1-5, with 9 bases that match TRBD1. V lost 5 bases, J lost 13 bases, and 9 bases stayed unmatched. The V gene's germline CDR1 is SNHLY and CDR2 FYNNEI. The CDR3 contains 13 residues. For the CDR3, the DNA is TGTGCCAGCAGTTTGGGACAGGGCTGTGGTCAGCATTTT. This gives the protein CASSLGQGCGQHF.

The chain has TRBV14 and TRBJ1-1; 10 nucleotides agree with TRBD1. Germline CDR1 and CDR2: SGHDN and FVKESK. With V trimmed by 4 bases and J by 4 bases, 15 bases remained unmatched. There are 18 residues in the CDR3. The DNA of the CDR3 is TGTGCCAGCAGCCCATGGGGACCGGGACAGGGGTTTTTCACTGAAGCTTTCTTT. This sequence encodes CASSPWGPGQGFFTEAFF.

V usage is TRBV6-4 and J usage is TRBJ2-1, with 14 bases matching TRBD2. Trimming removed 3 bases from V and 8 bases from J; junction bases left unmatched: 3. Germline CDR1 and CDR2: MRHNA and SNTAGT. CDR3 length equals 15 residues. The CDR3 DNA reads TGTGCCAGCAGTGAAGGGACTAGCGGGGGAGATGAGCAGTTCTTC. Protein product: CASSEGTSGGDEQFF.

This clone was counted only a few times. The chain uses TRBV9 and TRBJ2-1; D is unresolved. Germline CDR1 and CDR2: SGDLS and YYNGEE. The CDR3 is 11 residues long. V was clipped by 5 bases and J by 9 bases, with 9 bases between them. In nucleotides, the CDR3 is TGTGCCAGCAGGCGAGGAAGTGAGCAGTTCTTC. Translated, it gives CASRRGSEQFF.

This chain uses TRBV2 with TRBJ1-4; D is possibly TRBD1 (5 bases). CDR1 SNHLY and CDR2 FYNNEI come from the germline V gene. Trimming took off 4 bases at V and 8 bases at J, with 14 bases between the two ends. There are 14 residues in the CDR3. This CDR3 is CASSGGRVREKLFF. CDR3 nucleotides: TGTGCCAGCAGTGGGGGCAGGGTTCGGGAAAAACTGTTTTTT.

V usage is TRBV6-6 and J usage is TRBJ1-5, with TRBD1 matching 7 bases. After removal of 7 bases from V and 6 bases from J, the junction contained 12 bases not matched to a gene. Per the germline V gene, CDR1 is MNHNY and CDR2 is SVGAGI (reference sequence). The CDR3 length is 15 residues. CDR3 DNA: TGTGCCAGCATTAAGTCGAGGGGGCTGAGTCAGCCCCAGCATTTT. Translation: CASIKSRGLSQPQHF.

This chain connects TRBV2 to TRBJ2-1; TRBD2 matches at 7 bases. The CDR3 has 15 amino acids. Germline V lookup: CDR1 SNHLY, CDR2 FYNNEI. Germline trimming cut 0 bases from V and 5 bases from J; bases unmatched to any gene: 4. CDR3 region: CASSEAQGLNNEQFF. The CDR3 nucleotides are TGTGCCAGCAGTGAAGCGCAGGGACTAAACAATGAGCAGTTCTTC. Full variable domain (missing parts from reference TRBV2 and TRBJ2-1): EPEVTQTPSHQVTQMGQEVILRCVPISNHLYFYWYRQILGQKVEFLVSFYNNEISEKSEIFDDQFSVERPDGSNFTLKIRSTKLEDSAMYFCASSEAQGLNNEQFFGPGTRLTVL.

V usage is TRBV2 and J usage is TRBJ1-2; 9 positions match TRBD1. Looked up from germline, CDR1 is SNHLY and CDR2 is FYNNEI. The CDR3 spans 15 residues. V was pared by 6 bases and J by 6 bases, with 11 bases of the junction left unmatched. The DNA of the CDR3 is TGTGCCAGCAGACAGGGGACAGGGCGCGAGGATGGCTACACCTTC. Its protein is CASRQGTGREDGYTF.

The chain carries TRBV7-2 and TRBJ2-6; D uncertain. CDR1 SGHTA and CDR2 FQGNSA come from the germline V gene. V was shortened by 6 bases and J by 0 bases, with 15 bases between the two germline ends. The CDR3 is made up of 17 amino acids. CDR3 in amino acids: CASSGGTLGSGANVLTF. The CDR3 DNA is TGTGCCAGCAGTGGCGGCACCCTGGGCTCTGGGGCCAACGTCCTGACTTTC. Full variable domain (missing parts from reference TRBV7-2 and TRBJ2-6): GAGVSQSPSNKVTEKGKDVELRCDPISGHTALYWYRQSLGQGLEFLIYFQGNSAPDKSGLPSDRFSAERTGGSVSTLTIQRTQQEDSAVYLCASSGGTLGSGANVLTFGAGSRLTVL.

This clone came up once. The chain recombines TRBV11-2 with TRBJ2-7; no firm D call. V shed 2 bases and J shed 2 bases, with 13 bases lying between them. In germline, CDR1 is SGHAT, CDR2 FQNNGV. The CDR3 spans 15 residues. CDR3 sequence (DNA): TGTGCCAGCAGCTTAAAGCACGGGTATACCTACGAGCAGTACTTC. It specifies CASSLKHGYTYEQYF.

The chain employs TRBV19 and TRBJ2-1, with D possibly being TRBD2 (6 bases). V was cut by 5 bases and J by 1 base, with 18 bases left in between. The germline gives CDR1 LNHDA, CDR2 SQIVND (reference sequence). CDR3 length: 17 amino acids. CDR3 DNA: TGTGCCAGTAGTTTTCGAGGACTAATCGGATCCTACAATGAGCAGTTCTTC. It translates to CASSFRGLIGSYNEQFF.

The chain couples TRBV29-1 to TRBJ2-3; 8 nucleotides line up with TRBD1. This CDR3 is 12 amino acids long. The germline V gene has CDR1 SQVTM and CDR2 ANQGSEA. V lost 6 bases to trimming and J lost 2 bases; unmatched junction nucleotides: 1. Here the CDR3 DNA reads TGCAGCGTACAGGGGGTCACAGATACGCAGTATTTT. Residues: CSVQGVTDTQYF.

This chain joins TRBV27 and TRBJ2-2; 8 nucleotides match TRBD1. From germline, CDR1 is MNHEY and CDR2 SMNVEV (reference sequence). V lost 6 bases, J lost 4 bases, and 4 bases stayed unmatched. CDR3 length equals 14 residues. CDR3: CASRRTGLTGELFF. The CDR3 nucleotides are TGTGCCAGCAGAAGGACAGGGCTCACCGGGGAGCTGTTTTTT.

This clone was recorded a few times. V usage is TRBV4-3 and J usage is TRBJ2-3; D remains ambiguous. The germline V and J ends were trimmed by 2 bases and 1 base, with 16 bases remaining between them. Germline CDR1 and CDR2: LGHNA and YSLEER. The CDR3 loop spans 17 amino acids. The CDR3 region is CASSQRTVLLGTDTQYF. As DNA, the CDR3 is TGCGCCAGCAGCCAAAGAACGGTGTTGCTCGGCACAGATACGCAGTATTTT.

This chain joins TRBV9 and TRBJ2-5; TRBD1 aligns across 10 bases. Unmatched junction bases numbered 7, after V lost 0 bases and J lost 5 bases. The CDR3 contains 16 residues. CDR1 is SGDLS, CDR2 YYNGEE, per germline. The CDR3 DNA is TGTGCCAGCAGCGTAGCTGACAGGGGGCGCCGGGAGACCCAGTACTTC. It encodes CASSVADRGRRETQYF. Supplemented by reference TRBV9 and TRBJ2-5, the full variable domain reads DSGVTQTPKHLITATGQRVTLRCSPRSGDLSVYWYQQSLDQGLQFLIQYYNGEERAKGNILERFSAQQFPDLHSELNLSSLELGDSALYFCASSVADRGRRETQYFGPGTRLLVL.

The chain links TRBV4-2 to TRBJ1-4; TRBD1 matches at 8 bases. Germline CDR1 LGHNA, CDR2 YNFKEQ. The CDR3 runs 15 residues. V lost 0 bases to trimming and J lost 5 bases; unmatched junction nucleotides: 2. The DNA of the CDR3 is TGTGCCAGCAGCCAAGAAAACAGGGGGAATGAAAAACTGTTTTTT. Protein sequence: CASSQENRGNEKLFF.

This clone was observed a single time. The chain is built from TRBV27 and TRBJ2-5; 11 bases match TRBD1. The germline V gene has CDR1 MNHEY and CDR2 SMNVEV (reference sequence). The CDR3 covers 15 residues. V trimming: 5 bases; J trimming: 4 bases; junction bases outside the gene matches: 6. CDR3 residues: CASSHRTGGGETQYF. The CDR3 DNA sequence: TGTGCCAGCAGTCACAGGACAGGGGGCGGAGAGACCCAGTACTTC.

This sequence joins TRBV18 and TRBJ1-1; no clear D. With 0 bases removed from V and 8 bases from J, the gap between germline ends came to 10 bases. This CDR3 is 13 amino acids long. Germline values: CDR1 KGHSH, CDR2 LQKENI. The CDR3 sequence is CASSPPRGAEAFF. CDR3 sequence (DNA): TGTGCCAGCTCACCACCTCGTGGAGCAGAAGCTTTCTTT.

The chain recombines TRBV11-3 with TRBJ2-1, with TRBD2 matching 9 bases. This CDR3 region has 15 residues. V shed 5 bases and J 5 bases; nucleotides not matched to a gene: 7. Germline V lookup: CDR1 SGHNT, CDR2 YENEEA. The CDR3 DNA follows: TGTGCCAGCAGCAAGACTAGCGGAGCCAACAATGAGCAGTTCTTC. Protein: CASSKTSGANNEQFF.

The chain employs TRBV28 and TRBJ1-2, with D possibly being TRBD1 (5 bases). The CDR3 extends over 12 amino acids. Germline CDR1 reads MDHEN; CDR2 reads SYDVKM. Between the trimmed V and J ends, which lost 8 bases and 8 bases, there was a span of 15 bases. This chain's CDR3 is CASGAGVKGYTF. The DNA of the CDR3 is TGTGCCAGCGGGGCGGGGGTAAAAGGCTACACCTTC.

The chain joins TRBV18 to TRBJ1-2; possible D gene TRBD1, 5 bases. This CDR3 region has 12 residues. V was clipped by 3 bases and J by 4 bases, with 6 bases between them. The germline V gene encodes CDR1 KGHSH and CDR2 LQKENI. CDR3 loop: CASSPGAYGYTF. The DNA of the CDR3 is TGTGCCAGCTCACCTGGGGCCTATGGCTACACCTTC.

The chain carries TRBV4-1 and TRBJ1-5; no definite D call. Germline V CDR1 and CDR2: MGHRA, YSYEKL. This CDR3 has 16 residues. The V end lost 0 bases, the J end lost 6 bases, and 15 bases lay between the germline ends. In DNA form, the CDR3 reads TGCGCCAGCAGCCAAGAAATTGGGAGGTTTCTTCAGCCCCAGCATTTT. Its translation is CASSQEIGRFLQPQHF.

The CDR3, as DNA: TGTGCCAGCAGCCTAGCCGGGACTAGCGGGGGGGCTACAGATACGCAGTATTTT. Translating gives CASSLAGTSGGATDTQYF. J is TRBJ2-3 and V is TRBV5-6, with 16 bases matching TRBD2. The germline gives CDR1 SGHDT, CDR2 YYEEEE. The V gene end was trimmed by 4 bases and the J gene end by 3 bases; junction bases not matched to a gene: 8. The CDR3 sequence is 18 residues long.